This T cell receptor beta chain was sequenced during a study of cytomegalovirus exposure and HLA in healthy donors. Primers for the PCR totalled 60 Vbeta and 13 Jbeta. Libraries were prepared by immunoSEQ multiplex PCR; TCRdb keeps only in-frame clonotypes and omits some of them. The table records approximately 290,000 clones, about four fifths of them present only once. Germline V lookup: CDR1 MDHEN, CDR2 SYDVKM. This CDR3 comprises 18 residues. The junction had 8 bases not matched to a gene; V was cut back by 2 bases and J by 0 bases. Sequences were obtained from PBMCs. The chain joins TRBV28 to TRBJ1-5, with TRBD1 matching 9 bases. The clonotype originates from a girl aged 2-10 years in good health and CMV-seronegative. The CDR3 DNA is TGTGCCAGCAGTTTAGTTTATTGGACAGGGGTTAGCAATCAGCCCCAGCATTTT. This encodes CASSLVYWTGVSNQPQHF.